The rows below give T cell receptor beta chains drawn from one sample of a study of T cell repertoires in cytomegalovirus infection. For these receptors, no antigen is known. TCRdb called the reads again in MiXCR, with one record for every CDR3 protein. The table lists around 800,000 distinct CDR3 sequences, 32% of them singletons. This specimen consisted of cultured CD8+ T cells from PBMCs, obtained from culture after CMV antigen stimulation. Every receptor here comes from a human donor in good health (CMV status not recorded). Some clones in this sample may be carry-over from other donors' samples. Both conserved end residues are part of each CDR3. D genes are given only for firm matches. Part of the rows lack a size; the others show once, few, many or a class for expanded clones.

>many|TRBV6-1|NA|TRBJ2-5
TGTGCCAGCAGCTTAACAGGGTATCAGGAGACCCAGTACTTC
CASSLTGYQETQYF
>NA|TRBV7-9|NA|TRBJ2-7
TGTGCCAGCAGCTCCCCCCTTGGGGACGAGCAGTACTTC
CASSSPLGDEQYF
>NA|TRBV6-1|NA|TRBJ2-1
TGTGCCAGCAGTGACGTTTGGGATGAGCAGTTCTTC
CASSDVWDEQFF
>NA|TRBV5-4|NA|TRBJ2-5
TGTGCCAGCAGCTCACTACTCGGGGGGCGGGAGACCCAGTACTTC
CASSSLLGGRETQYF
>many|TRBV7-8|TRBD1|TRBJ1-2
TGTGCCAGCAGTCCCCGGACAGGGGGGCCAAACCCTAACTATGGCTACACCTTC
CASSPRTGGPNPNYGYTF
>few|TRBV27|TRBD1|TRBJ2-1
TGTGCCAGCAGTTTGGGACAGAGGAATTACAATGAGCAGTTCTTC
CASSLGQRNYNEQFF
>NA|TRBV6-6|NA|TRBJ1-5
TGTGCCAGCAGTCAATACAAGGGCAATCAGCCCCAGCATTTT
CASSQYKGNQPQHF
>once|TRBV19|TRBD2|TRBJ2-1
TGTGCCAGTAGTATAGTTAGCGGGGTGTACAATGAGCAGTTCTTC
CASSIVSGVYNEQFF
>few|TRBV27|TRBD2|TRBJ2-1
TGTGCCAGCAGTCCGGGACTAGACAATGAGCAGTTCTTC
CASSPGLDNEQFF
>once|TRBV7-6|NA|TRBJ1-4
TGTGCCAGCAGACTTGGGGGGGATGAAAAACTGTTTTTT
CASRLGGDEKLFF
>few|TRBV9|NA|TRBJ1-2
TGTGCCAGCAGCGTAGCGGACAGTCCCAACTATGGCTACACCTTC
CASSVADSPNYGYTF
>few|TRBV5-1|NA|TRBJ1-2
TGCGCCAGCTCTTCTAAAACCCTTTATGGCTACACCTTC
CASSSKTLYGYTF
>many|TRBV7-8|TRBD2|TRBJ2-3
TGTGCCAGCAGCTTAGATTTAGCGGGGGGTTACTCAGATACGCAGTATTTT
CASSLDLAGGYSDTQYF
>NA|TRBV2|NA|TRBJ2-5
TGTGCCAGCAGTGAAGCGATGTACCAAGAGACCCAGTACTTC
CASSEAMYQETQYF
>NA|TRBV6-1|NA|TRBJ1-5
TGTGCCAGCAGTGTGAGAAATCAGCCCCAGCATTTT
CASSVRNQPQHF
>NA|TRBV6-5|NA|TRBJ2-5
TGTGCCAGCAGTTTCCAGGGGAAATACCAAGAGACCCAGTACTTC
CASSFQGKYQETQYF
>few|TRBV28|NA|TRBJ1-5
TGTGCCAGCAGTCAAGGGACGGACTTCTTCAATCAGCCCCAGCATTTT
CASSQGTDFFNQPQHF
>once|TRBV7-4|NA|TRBJ1-5
TGTGCCAGCAGCTTAGAGGTGTGGCAGCCCCAGCATTTT
CASSLEVWQPQHF
>few|TRBV27|NA|TRBJ2-1
TGTGCCAGCAGTTTCGGGACCAAAAGCGCCTACAATGAGCAGTTCTTC
CASSFGTKSAYNEQFF
>NA|TRBV14|NA|TRBJ1-2
TGTGCCAGCAGCCAAGAGATAAGTCAGGAGCTCTATGGCTACACCTTC
CASSQEISQELYGYTF
>few|TRBV7-3|NA|TRBJ2-2
TGTGCCAGCAGAATTCGGACACCGAACACCGGGGAGCTGTTTTTT
CASRIRTPNTGELFF
>NA|TRBV27|NA|TRBJ1-5
TGTGCCAGCAGTTTATCACGCAATAGGCAGCCCCAGCATTTT
CASSLSRNRQPQHF
>NA|TRBV5-4|NA|TRBJ2-1
TGTGCCAGCAGCTTAACGACTGTTGCCAATGAGCAGTTCTTC
CASSLTTVANEQFF
>few|TRBV11-2|NA|TRBJ1-4
TGTGCCAGCAGCGTAAACGGAGCAACTAATGAAAAACTGTTTTTT
CASSVNGATNEKLFF
>few|TRBV7-9|NA|TRBJ1-2
TGTGCCAGCAGCTTAGAGGGCCACCTTGAATATGGCTACACCTTC
CASSLEGHLEYGYTF
>NA|TRBV7-6|NA|TRBJ2-1
TGTGCCAGCAGCTCCCAGGGACTTCTCAATGAGCAGTTCTTC
CASSSQGLLNEQFF
>NA|TRBV2|NA|TRBJ1-4
TGTGCCAGCCTGGGAGGAGGTCCAACAACTAATGAAAAACTGTTTTTT
CASLGGGPTTNEKLFF
>few|TRBV27|NA|TRBJ1-3
TGTGCCGGCCTACGGGGGAACGGAAACACCATATATTTT
CAGLRGNGNTIYF
>few|TRBV11-2|NA|TRBJ1-1
TGTGCCAGCAGCTTAAGGCCAGGAGGCATCGCTGAAGCTTTCTTT
CASSLRPGGIAEAFF
>NA|TRBV7-9|NA|TRBJ1-3
TGTGCCAGCAGCTCCTCGGAAGTGGGAAACACCATATATTTT
CASSSSEVGNTIYF
>few|TRBV6-5|TRBD1|TRBJ1-6
TGTGCCAGCAGTTACTCGACAGGGGGGTTGAAGGAACCCCTCCACTTT
CASSYSTGGLKEPLHF
>NA|TRBV27|NA|TRBJ2-1
TGTGCCAGCACCCTGGACTACTTAAGGGACAATGAGCAGTTCTTC
CASTLDYLRDNEQFF
>few|TRBV7-9|NA|TRBJ1-2
TGTGCCAGCACCTCCGGGAGTGGCTATGGCTACACCTTC
CASTSGSGYGYTF
>NA|TRBV2|NA|TRBJ1-5
TGTGCCAGCAGCGTACAGGGTAGAAGCAATCAGCCCCAGCATTTT
CASSVQGRSNQPQHF
>NA|TRBV27|NA|TRBJ2-5
TGTGCCAGCAGTCCGACCGGGACCCGTAGGCAAGAGACCCAGTACTTC
CASSPTGTRRQETQYF
>NA|TRBV5-4|TRBD2|TRBJ2-1
TGTGCCAGCAGCTTGGTCGGGGGGGCAGACAATGAGCAGTTCTTC
CASSLVGGADNEQFF
>NA|TRBV27|NA|TRBJ1-2
TGTGCCAGCAGTTTATCGAGGGGCTCTGGCTACACCTTC
CASSLSRGSGYTF
>NA|TRBV27|NA|TRBJ2-2
TGTGCCAGCAGTGACTCCAGGGGCCTAGGCACCGGGGAGCTGTTTTTT
CASSDSRGLGTGELFF
>once|TRBV7-2|NA|TRBJ1-1
TGTGCCAGCAGCTTAGTCTTTCCCCAGAACACTGAAGCTTTCTTT
CASSLVFPQNTEAFF
>few|TRBV4-3|NA|TRBJ2-4
TGCGCCAGCAGCCCGCTCTTGCGGGGACATCGCGAAAACATTCAGTACTTC
CASSPLLRGHRENIQYF
>NA|TRBV28|NA|TRBJ1-6
TGTGCCAGCAGTTCGAACTACAGGGAAAATTCACCCCTCCACTTT
CASSSNYRENSPLHF
>NA|TRBV5-6|NA|TRBJ2-4
TGTGCCAGCAGCGTCGGGGGCAGGTACATTCAGTACTTC
CASSVGGRYIQYF
>NA|TRBV6-2/TRBV6-3|NA|TRBJ2-1
TGTGCCAGCAGTTACTCGATTCGTTACGATGAGCAGTTCTTC
CASSYSIRYDEQFF
>NA|TRBV7-2|NA|TRBJ1-2
TGTGCCAGCAGCCTTTTAACCGGTTATGGCTACACCTTC
CASSLLTGYGYTF
>NA|TRBV20-1|NA|TRBJ2-7
TGCAGTGCTAGAGTCCCGGAAGGGGGCTACGAGCAGTACTTC
CSARVPEGGYEQYF
>NA|TRBV11-3|NA|TRBJ2-1
TGTGCCAGCAGCCCCTACTCAGCAGGGGAGGTAAATGAGCAGTTCTTC
CASSPYSAGEVNEQFF
>many|TRBV28|NA|TRBJ1-5
TGTGCCAGCAGTCTCACAGGGTTTCGCAATCAGCCCCAGCATTTT
CASSLTGFRNQPQHF
>NA|TRBV29-1|NA|TRBJ1-1
TGCAGCCTTGAGATGTTAGGTGAAGCTTTCTTT
CSLEMLGEAFF
>many|TRBV19|NA|TRBJ2-5
TGTGCCAGTAGTCACCCCGAAGGACATTTGTTAGAAGAGACCCAGTACTTC
CASSHPEGHLLEETQYF
>NA|TRBV5-6|NA|TRBJ2-3
TGTGCCAGCAGCTGGGGGGACGAAGCAGATACGCAGTATTTT
CASSWGDEADTQYF
>NA|TRBV7-8|TRBD2|TRBJ2-7
TGTGCCAGCAGCTTAGCAGGACTAGCGGGGAACTCCTACGAGCAGTACTTC
CASSLAGLAGNSYEQYF